A single sample is the source of the 10 T cell receptor beta chains below, sequenced in a study of cytomegalovirus exposure and HLA in healthy donors. PCR primers comprised 60 Vbeta and 13 Jbeta primers. Produced via immunoSEQ multiplex PCR; TCRdb's table is partial and in-frame only. Here the sample table reports more than 90,000 clones. The sequencing input was PBMCs. These receptors all stem from a man aged 25 to 45 in good health and CMV-seronegative.

J is TRBJ2-7 and V is TRBV4-3, with 9 bases matching TRBD2. V dropped 4 bases and J dropped 2; count of bases not matched to a gene: 9. This CDR3 region has 16 residues. CDR1 and CDR2 from the germline V gene are LGHNA and YSLEER. CDR3 loop: CASSPAIAGEAYEQYF. The CDR3 nucleotides are TGCGCCAGCAGCCCCGCTATAGCGGGGGAGGCCTACGAGCAGTACTTC.

V usage is TRBV6-1 and J usage is TRBJ2-7; TRBD1 matches at 8 bases. J was trimmed by 0 bases and V by 6 bases; bases with no gene match: 13. Germline values: CDR1 MNHNS, CDR2 SASEGT. The CDR3 consists of 17 residues. CDR3 region: CASRERLGTGDSYEQYF. CDR3 nucleotide sequence: TGTGCCAGCAGGGAAAGGCTTGGGACAGGAGACTCCTACGAGCAGTACTTC.

The chain recombines TRBV5-1 with TRBJ1-1; 7 positions match TRBD1. This CDR3 is built from 15 residues. V lost 3 bases and J lost 1; bases outside the gene matches: 6. Germline lookup yields CDR1 SGHRS and CDR2 YFSETQ. In DNA form, the CDR3 reads TGCGCCAGCAGCTACGGGGGACAGAGGAACACTGAAGCTTTCTTT. Its protein product is CASSYGGQRNTEAFF.

The chain recombines TRBV10-3 with TRBJ1-5, with a tentative D call TRBD1 (6 bases). Germline CDR1 is ENHRY and CDR2 is SYGVKD. This CDR3 contains 13 residues. The germline V and J ends were trimmed by 10 bases and 6 bases, with 16 bases remaining between them. CDR3 in DNA: TGTGCCAGCAACAGGGAAGTGAGTCAGCCCCAGCATTTT. It yields the protein CASNREVSQPQHF.

This chain uses TRBV11-2 with TRBJ2-5, with 9 bases aligning to TRBD2. The CDR3 totals 14 residues. The trim removed 6 bases at V and 5 bases at J, leaving 7 bases unmatched. Germline lookup yields CDR1 SGHAT and CDR2 FQNNGV. As DNA, the CDR3 is TGTGCCAGCAGGGCGGGACTAGCTTGGGAGACCCAGTACTTC. Translation gives CASRAGLAWETQYF.

The gene calls are TRBV5-4 and TRBJ1-1; 9 bases are a match to TRBD1. This CDR3 region has 14 residues. The J segment lost 7 bases and the V segment lost 3 bases, leaving 7 bases of the junction unmatched. Germline-derived CDR1 and CDR2 are SGHNT and YYREEE (reference sequence). Written as DNA, the CDR3 is TGTGCCAGCAGCTCGAACCGGGACAGGGTTGAAGCTTTCTTT. Protein: CASSSNRDRVEAFF.

The chain recombines TRBV18 with TRBJ2-2; 7 bases fit TRBD2. The CDR3 extends over 16 amino acids. Trimming removed 6 bases from V and 2 bases from J; junction bases left unmatched: 9. The germline V gene has CDR1 KGHSH and CDR2 LQKENI. Written as DNA, the CDR3 is TGTGCCAGCTCTTATACGCGGGGGAGCAACACCGGGGAGCTGTTTTTT. Its protein product is CASSYTRGSNTGELFF.

The chain employs TRBV5-1 and TRBJ1-5, with no clear D. The CDR3 runs 13 residues. V shed 2 bases and J shed 0 bases, with 3 bases lying between them. CDR1 SGHRS and CDR2 YFSETQ come from the germline V gene. This CDR3 is CASSLYSNQPQHF. CDR3 sequence (DNA): TGCGCCAGCAGCTTATATAGCAATCAGCCCCAGCATTTT.

On this clone: At one end, the junction sequence differs from germline, possibly due to a read error. The gene calls are TRBV5-1 and TRBJ2-7; 8 bases are shared with TRBD1. The CDR3 spans 20 residues. Germline values: CDR1 SGHRS, CDR2 YFSETQ. Here the CDR3 DNA reads TGCGCCAGCAGGTTGGGCCCCATTGGGCAGGGGGCCTCCGCGGCCTCCGAGCAGTACTTC. Protein: CASRLGPIGQGASAASEQYF.

CDR3 coding DNA: TGTGCCTGGAGTGCAGATCAGGACAGTCGGAGCAATCAGCCCCAGCATTTT. Its translation is CAWSADQDSRSNQPQHF. V and J are TRBV30 and TRBJ1-5; tentative D call: TRBD1 (6 bases). V lost 1 base and J lost 1, with 17 bases in between. Germline lookup yields CDR1 GTSNPN and CDR2 SVGIG (reference sequence). The CDR3 consists of 17 residues.